The TCR beta chain described here comes from a study of CD8 T cells in Susac syndrome. TCR beta was sequenced from blood CD8+ and CD4+ T cells. The multiple sclerosis control group consisted of treatment-naive patients whose relapsing-remitting disease, which was either stable or active, fulfilled revised McDonald criteria. Negative isolation yielded the CD8+ and CD4+ T cells, while FACS enriched the TEMRA cells. This CDR3 is built from 15 residues. V lost 2 bases to trimming and J lost 1 base, with 11 bases between them. The germline V gene encodes CDR1 SGHVS and CDR2 FNYEAQ. With random hexamers, reverse transcription was performed on roughly 0.5 to 1 ug of RNA. Across 54 Vbeta and 13 Jbeta, TCR beta CDR3 was amplified with immunoSEQ multiplex PCR. One entry per CDR3 protein, called by TCRdb with MiXCR from the immunoSEQ multiplex PCR reads. The sample carries roughly 400,000 distinct CDR3 sequences, around 85% recorded once.

The receptor's source is a human donor with multiple sclerosis. The sample comprised CD8+ T cells from PBMCs. The V gene is TRBV7-6, the J gene TRBJ1-1; D unclear. CDR3 sequence (DNA): TGTGCCAGCAGCTTATGGGGAGATGGGAACACTGAAGCTTTCTTT. It specifies CASSLWGDGNTEAFF.